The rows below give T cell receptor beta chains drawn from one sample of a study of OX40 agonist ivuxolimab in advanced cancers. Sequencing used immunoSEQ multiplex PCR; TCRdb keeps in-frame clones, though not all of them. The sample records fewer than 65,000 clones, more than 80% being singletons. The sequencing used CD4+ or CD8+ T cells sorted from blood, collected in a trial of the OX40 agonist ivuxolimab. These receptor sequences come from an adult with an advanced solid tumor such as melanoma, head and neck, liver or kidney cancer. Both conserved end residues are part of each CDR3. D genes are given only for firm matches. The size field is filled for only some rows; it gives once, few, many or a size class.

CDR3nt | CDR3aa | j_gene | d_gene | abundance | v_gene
TGTGCCAGCAGGGTCTTAGGGGGGGCGAACTATGGCTACACCTTC | CASRVLGGANYGYTF | TRBJ1-2 | NA | NA | TRBV5-6
TGTGCCAGCAGCTTAAAAGCGGGAGTCCCCGAGCAGTACTTC | CASSLKAGVPEQYF | TRBJ2-7 | TRBD2 | NA | TRBV7-2
TGTGCCAGCAGTTTAGCGGGGAGCTCCTACGAGCAGTACTTC | CASSLAGSSYEQYF | TRBJ2-7 | NA | NA | TRBV28
TGTGCCAGCAGTTTGCGACGGGCCCTGTGGGGCTACACCTTC | CASSLRRALWGYTF | TRBJ1-2 | NA | NA | TRBV28
TGTGCCATCTCGGGGGTTGCGGGAGGGCCTAGCAATGAGCAGTTCTTC | CAISGVAGGPSNEQFF | TRBJ2-1 | TRBD2 | NA | TRBV10-3
TGTGCCAGCAGCCAAGTAACGGATACGCAGTATTTT | CASSQVTDTQYF | TRBJ2-3 | NA | NA | TRBV14
TGTGCCAGCAGTTACTCGACGTCGGGGGAGCAGTACTTC | CASSYSTSGEQYF | TRBJ2-7 | NA | NA | TRBV6-5
TGCAGCGTACGGACAGGGTCCTCCTACAATGAGCAGTTCTTC | CSVRTGSSYNEQFF | TRBJ2-1 | TRBD1 | NA | TRBV29-1
TGTGCCAGCCTCAGGGCCATCGCGGGGAACACTGAAGCTTTCTTT | CASLRAIAGNTEAFF | TRBJ1-1 | NA | NA | TRBV6-1
TGTGCCAGCAGCTCCCCACAGGGATACGAGCAGTACTTC | CASSSPQGYEQYF | TRBJ2-7 | NA | NA | TRBV7-8
TGCGCCAGCAGCCAAGCCCAGGGTAACACTGAAGCTTTCTTT | CASSQAQGNTEAFF | TRBJ1-1 | NA | NA | TRBV4-1
TGTGCCAGCAGTTTAGGACAGGTATACAATGAGCAGTTCTTC | CASSLGQVYNEQFF | TRBJ2-1 | TRBD1 | NA | TRBV27
TGTGCCAGCAGTTCTCCGGGACTTACATCCTACGAGCAGTACTTC | CASSSPGLTSYEQYF | TRBJ2-7 | NA | NA | TRBV7-8
TGCGCCAGCAGCTTCGACGGCGCCCGGAACTATGGTTACACCTTC | CASSFDGARNYGYTF | TRBJ1-2 | NA | NA | TRBV5-1
TGCAGCGTTGTTGCAGGCACCTACGAGCAGTACTTC | CSVVAGTYEQYF | TRBJ2-7 | NA | NA | TRBV29-1
TGTGCCAGCAGCTTAGATGAGGGGGCAGCTTTCTTT | CASSLDEGAAFF | TRBJ1-1 | TRBD1 | NA | TRBV11-3
TGTGCCAGCAGTACCCGGGGTGGGGGGCCAGATACGCAGTATTTT | CASSTRGGGPDTQYF | TRBJ2-3 | NA | NA | TRBV6-5
TGCGCCAGCAGCGGTCGGGACAGGGCCACCGGGGAGCTGTTTTTT | CASSGRDRATGELFF | TRBJ2-2 | TRBD1 | once | TRBV5-1
TGCGCCAGCAGACCCGACGCGTTGGACGAGCAGTACTTC | CASRPDALDEQYF | TRBJ2-7 | NA | once | TRBV5-1
TGTGCCAGCAGTGAAGATACGGTGTGGGGCAATCAGCCCCAGCATTTT | CASSEDTVWGNQPQHF | TRBJ1-5 | NA | NA | TRBV6-1
TGCGCCAGCAGCTCGACGGACTACGAAACCACGCGAGTCACCGGGGAGCTGTTTTTT | CASSSTDYETTRVTGELFF | TRBJ2-2 | NA | NA | TRBV5-1
TGTGCCAGCAGCTTAGTTGGAGGGGTCACTGAAGCTTTCTTT | CASSLVGGVTEAFF | TRBJ1-1 | NA | NA | TRBV7-9
TGTGCCAGCAGTGTGGGATTGACCTACGAGCAGTACTTC | CASSVGLTYEQYF | TRBJ2-7 | NA | once | TRBV2
TGTGCCAGTAGTGCTCAGGATCTTCCAACAGAGACCCAGTACTTC | CASSAQDLPTETQYF | TRBJ2-5 | NA | NA | TRBV19
TGTGCCAGCAGTTTGGGGATCGAGCAGTACTTC | CASSLGIEQYF | TRBJ2-7 | NA | NA | TRBV6-5
TGTGCTGACGGGGAGGGAGAGTCCTACAATGAGCAGTTCTTC | CADGEGESYNEQFF | TRBJ2-1 | TRBD2 | NA | TRBV11-2